These 19 T cell receptor beta chains came from one sample sequenced in a study of cytomegalovirus exposure and HLA in healthy donors. TCRdb keeps only in-frame clones here, not all; method: immunoSEQ multiplex PCR. The sample includes approximately 110,000 clones, approximately 94% of them seen just once. Sample: PBMCs. The receptor set was obtained from a woman younger than 30 in good health and CMV-seronegative.

The chain recombines TRBV27 with TRBJ2-1; 7 nucleotides agree with TRBD2. Germline trimming cut 1 base from V and 5 bases from J; bases unmatched to any gene: 5. Looked up from germline, CDR1 is MNHEY and CDR2 is SMNVEV (reference sequence). The CDR3 covers 15 residues. The CDR3 DNA reads as TGTGCCAGCAGTTTATTGCGGGAGAGGAACAATGAGCAGTTCTTC. Translating it yields CASSLLRERNNEQFF.

The chain employs TRBV28 and TRBJ2-2, with 8 positions matching TRBD1. Germline V gene data show CDR1 as MDHEN and CDR2 as SYDVKM. This CDR3 spans 15 amino acids. Germline trimming cut 4 bases from V and 4 bases from J; bases unmatched to any gene: 5. CDR3 protein: CASSSPGGGTGELFF. The CDR3 DNA sequence: TGTGCCAGCAGTTCGCCAGGGGGCGGCACCGGGGAGCTGTTTTTT. The full variable domain, its missing parts supplied by reference TRBV28 and TRBJ2-2, is DVKVTQSSRYLVKRTGEKVFLECVQDMDHENMFWYRQDPGLGLRLIYFSYDVKMKEKGDIPEGYSVSREKKERFSLILESASTNQTSMYLCASSSPGGGTGELFFGEGSRLTVL.

The chain employs TRBV6-6 and TRBJ1-6; 8 nucleotides agree with TRBD1. Germline V gene lookup returns CDR1 MNHNY and CDR2 SVGAGI (reference sequence). The CDR3 has 14 amino acids. The junction had 5 bases not matched to a gene; V was cut back by 8 bases and J by 5 bases. The CDR3 reads CASSDRGDNSPLHF. CDR3 DNA sequence: TGTGCCAGCTCAGACAGGGGAGATAATTCACCCCTCCACTTT.

The rearrangement links TRBV10-3 to TRBJ2-5; 12 bases match TRBD2. V lost 8 bases to trimming and J lost 5 bases; unmatched junction nucleotides: 21. Germline CDR1 ENHRY, CDR2 SYGVKD. The CDR3 sequence is 19 residues long. CDR3 protein: CAIPSLRPFMTSGSETQYF. The CDR3 bases are TGTGCCATCCCCTCTCTCCGACCCTTTATGACTAGCGGGAGTGAGACCCAGTACTTC.

The chain joins TRBV12-5 to TRBJ1-5, with D maybe TRBD1 (5 bases). The germline V and J ends were trimmed by 5 bases and 8 bases, with 19 bases remaining between them. Germline V gives CDR1 LGHNT, CDR2 FRNRAP. The CDR3 is 15 residues long. In DNA form, the CDR3 reads TGTGCTAGTGGTCCCCGGGTGGGGTGGGGGGAGCCCCAGCATTTT. This encodes CASGPRVGWGEPQHF.

CDR3 sequence: CASSLWGGLDQPQHF. The CDR3 DNA is TGCGCCAGCAGCTTGTGGGGGGGCCTGGATCAGCCCCAGCATTTT. The V call is TRBV5-1, the J call TRBJ1-5; D perhaps matches TRBD1 (6 bases). V gave up 1 base and J gave up 5 bases, with 13 bases separating them. CDR1 and CDR2 from the germline V gene are SGHRS and YFSETQ. CDR3 length: 15 amino acids.

The chain carries TRBV6-1 and TRBJ2-7; D gene uncertain. Trimming left V 2 bases short and J 2 bases short, with 13 bases between. The CDR3 has 15 residues. Germline CDR1 and CDR2: MNHNS and SASEGT. In nucleotides, the CDR3 is TGTGCCAGCAGTGAATATGTGGGCCACACCTACGAGCAGTACTTC. Translation gives CASSEYVGHTYEQYF.

This chain joins TRBV2 and TRBJ2-7; 8 nucleotides line up with TRBD1. CDR3 length: 12 amino acids. Germline V gene data show CDR1 as SNHLY and CDR2 as FYNNEI. Trimming at V came to 8 bases and at J to 6 bases, leaving 6 bases not matched to a gene. This CDR3 reads CASGQGASEQYF. The CDR3 nucleotides are TGTGCCAGCGGCCAGGGGGCAAGCGAGCAGTACTTC.

The rearrangement links TRBV19 to TRBJ1-1; D is possibly TRBD1 (5 bases). The germline V and J ends were trimmed by 2 bases and 1 base, with 11 bases remaining between them. This CDR3 is 15 amino acids long. CDR1 is LNHDA and CDR2 is SQIVND in the germline V gene (reference sequence). The CDR3 coding sequence is TGTGCCAGTAGTATACAGGGTGAAGGGAACACTGAAGCTTTCTTT. Its translation is CASSIQGEGNTEAFF.

V and J are TRBV7-9 and TRBJ2-7, with D tentatively TRBD2 (7 bases). The ends were cut back, 5 bases at V and 5 bases at J, with 19 bases in the middle. CDR1 is SEHNR, CDR2 FQNEAQ, per germline (reference sequence). The CDR3 sequence is 15 residues long. This CDR3 is CASSHVSREGDEQYF. CDR3 coding DNA: TGTGCCAGCAGCCACGTGAGCAGGGAGGGGGACGAGCAGTACTTC.

This clone appeared once. The chain couples TRBV27 to TRBJ2-7; D remains unclear. The CDR3 length is 14 residues. Trimming removed 6 bases at V and 2 bases at J, with 14 bases between. CDR1 is MNHEY and CDR2 is SMNVEV in the germline V gene (reference sequence). Here the CDR3 DNA reads TGTGCCAGCAGAGACCCCCACTACACCTACGAGCAGTACTTC. This sequence encodes CASRDPHYTYEQYF.

The chain couples TRBV5-1 to TRBJ2-4; 14 positions match TRBD2. Germline V gene sequence: CDR1 SGHRS, CDR2 YFSETQ. V was pared by 3 bases and J by 2 bases, with 10 bases of the junction left unmatched. There are 19 residues in the CDR3. The CDR3 coding sequence is TGCGCCAGCAGCTGGACCCCGGGACTAGCGGGGGTCACCAAAAACATTCAGTACTTC. It specifies CASSWTPGLAGVTKNIQYF.

This clone was seen a single time. The chain is built from TRBV30 and TRBJ2-5, with D uncertain. V shed 0 bases and J shed 7 bases, with 12 bases lying between them. The CDR3 length is 13 residues. CDR1 is GTSNPN, CDR2 SVGIG, per germline (reference sequence). The CDR3 region has the DNA TGTGCCTGGAGTGTAAATGCGCCCGGGACCCAGTACTTC. Translated: CAWSVNAPGTQYF.

V and J are TRBV5-1 and TRBJ2-7, with 8 nucleotides matching TRBD1. V gave up 3 bases and J gave up 1 base; unmatched junction bases: 9. Germline values: CDR1 SGHRS, CDR2 YFSETQ. This CDR3 comprises 16 residues. The CDR3 is CASSYGATGASYEQYF. CDR3 sequence (DNA): TGCGCCAGCAGCTATGGGGCGACAGGGGCATCCTACGAGCAGTACTTC.

The V call is TRBV11-2, the J call TRBJ2-5, with TRBD2 matching over 9 bases. CDR1 SGHAT and CDR2 FQNNGV come from the germline V gene. J lost 5 bases, V lost 4 bases, and 14 bases had no gene match. This CDR3 is 17 amino acids long. In nucleotides, the CDR3 is TGTGCCAGCAGCTCCCGAATTATAGCGGGAGATTTTGAGACCCAGTACTTC. Translation gives CASSSRIIAGDFETQYF. Supplemented by reference TRBV11-2 and TRBJ2-5, the full variable domain reads EAGVAQSPRYKIIEKRQSVAFWCNPISGHATLYWYQQILGQGPKLLIQFQNNGVVDDSQLPKDRFSAERLKGVDSTLKIQPAKLEDSAVYLCASSSRIIAGDFETQYFGPGTRLLVL.

Remarks on this clone: Mismatch with germline at one junction end may stem from a read error. CDR3 residues: CASSEGVKEMHF. In nucleotides, the CDR3 is TGTGCCAGCAGTGAAGGAGTGAAGGAGATGCACTTC. The chain uses TRBV2 and TRBJ1-2, with D unclear. The germline gives CDR1 SNHLY, CDR2 FYNNEI. The length of the CDR3 is 12 residues.

V usage is TRBV13 and J usage is TRBJ1-6; D remains unclear. V was pared by 0 bases and J by 7 bases, with 16 bases between. This CDR3 has 17 amino acids. Germline V gene lookup returns CDR1 PRHDT and CDR2 FYEKMQ (reference sequence). The CDR3 DNA is TGTGCCAGCAGCTTAGGCGCTTTCCGGGATCTCAATTCACCCCTCCACTTT. Its protein is CASSLGAFRDLNSPLHF.

This sequence joins TRBV28 and TRBJ2-5; tentatively, D is TRBD1 (6 bases). Per the germline V gene, CDR1 is MDHEN and CDR2 is SYDVKM. The CDR3 has 13 amino acids. The V end lost 8 bases, the J end lost 5 bases, and 15 bases lay between the germline ends. This CDR3 is CASGTQGKETQYF. CDR3 nucleotide sequence: TGTGCCAGCGGTACCCAGGGGAAGGAGACCCAGTACTTC.

The J gene is TRBJ1-1, the V gene TRBV5-6, with D perhaps TRBD1 (6 bases). This CDR3 contains 15 residues. Germline CDR1 reads SGHDT; CDR2 reads YYEEEE. Trimming took off 1 base at V and 1 base at J, with 11 bases between the two ends. Written as DNA, the CDR3 is TGTGCCAGCAGCTTGTTCGGCAGGGGGAACACTGAAGCTTTCTTT. Its translation is CASSLFGRGNTEAFF. Variable domain in full (rest from reference TRBV5-6 and TRBJ1-1): DAGVTQSPTHLIKTRGQQVTLRCSPKSGHDTVSWYQQALGQGPQFIFQYYEEEERQRGNFPDRFSGHQFPNYSSELNVNALLLGDSALYLCASSLFGRGNTEAFFGQGTRLTVV.